What follows are 32 T cell receptor beta chains derived from one specimen sequenced in a study of shared clonotypes between healthy human individuals. Sequencing used immunoSEQ multiplex PCR; TCRdb keeps in-frame clones, though not all of them. The data hold 1.5 million to 2.5 million clones, with approximately 95% observed a single time. CD45RO-negative, CCR7-positively selected cells formed the naive CD8 fraction, excluding terminally differentiated effector memory CD45RA+ cells. The sequenced material came from naive CD8+ T cells sorted from blood. Every receptor here comes from a man aged 18 to 29 in good health.

The rearrangement uses TRBV11-2 and TRBJ2-5; 8 bases align to TRBD2. CDR3 length equals 14 residues. Looked up from germline, CDR1 is SGHAT and CDR2 is FQNNGV. V lost 3 bases, J lost 4 bases, and 4 bases stayed unmatched. The CDR3 here is CASSFFSGIETQYF. The CDR3 bases are TGTGCCAGCAGCTTTTTTAGCGGGATAGAGACCCAGTACTTC.

The chain couples TRBV2 to TRBJ2-5, with a tentative D call TRBD1 (5 bases). With 5 bases removed from V and 1 base from J, the gap between germline ends came to 14 bases. This CDR3 has 15 amino acids. The germline V gene has CDR1 SNHLY and CDR2 FYNNEI. The CDR3 bases are TGTGCCAGCAGTAGGTACAGGTTGCCCCAAGAGACCCAGTACTTC. Protein sequence: CASSRYRLPQETQYF.

The chain couples TRBV5-1 to TRBJ2-7; D not resolved. The ends were cut back, 4 bases at V and 3 bases at J, with 11 bases in the middle. The CDR3 is made up of 13 amino acids. Germline-derived CDR1 and CDR2 are SGHRS and YFSETQ. CDR3 DNA sequence: TGCGCCAGCAGCCTGACGAGTTACTACGAGCAGTACTTC. Protein product: CASSLTSYYEQYF.

This sequence joins TRBV7-9 and TRBJ2-1, with 7 positions matching TRBD2. From germline, CDR1 is SEHNR and CDR2 FQNEAQ (reference sequence). This CDR3 contains 17 residues. Trimming cost V 4 bases and J 1 base; bases outside gene matches: 10. CDR3 coding DNA: TGTGCCAGCAGCTCTCTCCTCCGGGGGGAATCCTACAATGAGCAGTTCTTC. Its translation is CASSSLLRGESYNEQFF.

In the case of this clone: Other DNA variants within this sample encode the same CDR3. The chain couples TRBV11-3 to TRBJ2-3; D is unresolved. This CDR3 is 13 amino acids long. Germline assignment: CDR1 SGHNT and CDR2 YENEEA. The V and J ends lost 1 base and 0 bases respectively, with 2 bases between them. The CDR3 protein is CASSLGSTDTQYF. The CDR3 DNA is TGTGCCAGCAGCTTAGGTAGCACAGATACGCAGTATTTT.

The chain couples TRBV2 to TRBJ1-6; possible D gene TRBD1, 6 bases. V lost 6 bases to trimming and J lost 4 bases, with 10 bases between them. From germline, CDR1 is SNHLY and CDR2 FYNNEI. CDR3 length: 14 amino acids. CDR3 in amino acids: CASRDSPYNSPLHF. The CDR3, as DNA: TGTGCCAGCAGGGACAGCCCTTATAATTCACCCCTCCACTTT.

This clone has just one count. CDR3 region: CASSQADRGNQPQHF. In nucleotides, the CDR3 is TGCGCCAGCAGCCAAGCTGACAGGGGGAATCAGCCCCAGCATTTT. This chain connects TRBV4-1 to TRBJ1-5; 9 nucleotides align to TRBD1. The CDR3 has 15 residues. V was pared by 1 base and J by 4 bases, with 2 bases of the junction left unmatched. Germline values: CDR1 MGHRA, CDR2 YSYEKL.

The CDR3 nucleotides read TGTGCCACTAACGACCCCCGGGAGGGGACTAGACACAATGAGCAGTTCTTC. Protein product: CATNDPREGTRHNEQFF. The chain recombines TRBV15 with TRBJ2-1; 8 bases agree with TRBD2. Germline loops: CDR1 LNHNV, CDR2 YYDKDF (reference sequence). This CDR3 comprises 17 residues. V was pared by 9 bases and J by 5 bases, with 18 bases of the junction left unmatched.

On this clone itself: Within the sample, other DNA sequences also encode this same CDR3. The chain links TRBV5-4 to TRBJ2-7; possible D gene TRBD1, 6 bases. This CDR3 region has 14 residues. Germline CDR1 and CDR2: SGHNT and YYREEE (reference sequence). V shed 4 bases and J shed 3 bases, with 14 bases lying between them. CDR3 DNA sequence: TGTGCCAGCAGCAGGACAGTTGGAAGCTACGAGCAGTACTTC. Translating gives CASSRTVGSYEQYF.

The chain links TRBV11-2 to TRBJ2-1, with D possibly being TRBD2 (5 bases). Trimming shortened V by 5 bases and J by 7 bases, and 18 bases separated the two germline ends. CDR1 is SGHAT, CDR2 FQNNGV, per germline. This CDR3 has 15 amino acids. The chain's CDR3 is CASSKTGVSGNEQFF. The CDR3 DNA reads TGTGCCAGCAGCAAAACCGGGGTCTCGGGGAATGAGCAGTTCTTC.

V is TRBV10-3 and J is TRBJ2-3; 8 nucleotides align to TRBD2. Germline V gene sequence: CDR1 ENHRY, CDR2 SYGVKD. CDR3 size: 13 residues. J lost 1 base, V lost 9 bases, and 3 bases had no gene match. The CDR3 DNA is TGTGCCATACGGGGGGGAGGCACAGATACGCAGTATTTT. It is translated as CAIRGGGTDTQYF.

V gene TRBV5-1 combines with J gene TRBJ1-4; TRBD1 matches at 10 bases. The CDR3 runs to 17 residues. Germline assignment: CDR1 SGHRS and CDR2 YFSETQ. The ends lost 0 bases at V and 4 bases at J; junction bases unmatched: 6. This CDR3 reads CASSLVGTGVYNEKLFF. In nucleotides, the CDR3 is TGCGCCAGCAGCTTGGTCGGGACAGGGGTCTATAATGAAAAACTGTTTTTT.

The chain carries TRBV5-6 and TRBJ2-1; 9 positions agree with TRBD1. This CDR3 has 16 residues. After removal of 0 bases from V and 3 bases from J, the junction contained 4 bases not matched to a gene. The germline V gene has CDR1 SGHDT and CDR2 YYEEEE. The CDR3 reads CASSLERQGGYNEQFF. Written as DNA, the CDR3 is TGTGCCAGCAGCTTGGAGCGACAGGGGGGCTACAATGAGCAGTTCTTC.

CDR3 residues: CASSLDRGLGEQYF. The CDR3 DNA is TGCGCCAGCAGCTTGGACAGGGGGCTGGGCGAGCAGTACTTC. The chain links TRBV5-1 to TRBJ2-7, with 9 bases that match TRBD1. Germline CDR1 SGHRS, CDR2 YFSETQ. This CDR3 contains 14 residues. With V trimmed by 0 bases and J by 6 bases, 4 bases remained unmatched. The whole variable domain, filled in from reference TRBV5-1 and TRBJ2-7, reads KAGVTQTPRYLIKTRGQQVTLSCSPISGHRSVSWYQQTPGQGLQFLFEYFSETQRNKGNFPGRFSGRQFSNSRSEMNVSTLELGDSALYLCASSLDRGLGEQYFGPGTRLTVT.

This clone was observed a single time. The DNA for the CDR3 is TGTGCCAGCAGTTACTCAGGCAGGGCGACCTACGAGCAGTACTTC. As protein: CASSYSGRATYEQYF. This chain uses TRBV6-5 with TRBJ2-7, with TRBD1 as a possible D gene (5 bases). Trimming removed 0 bases at V and 2 bases at J, with 11 bases between. This CDR3 comprises 15 residues. From germline, CDR1 is MNHEY and CDR2 SVGAGI.

In regard to this clone: Other DNA sequences of this sample code for an identical CDR3. This chain connects TRBV11-2 to TRBJ2-7, with D hard to call. Trimming took 3 bases from V and 1 from J, leaving 4 bases between them. The CDR3 contains 12 residues. CDR1 SGHAT and CDR2 FQNNGV come from the germline V gene. CDR3 coding DNA: TGTGCCAGCAGCTTTGATTCCTACGAGCAGTACTTC. Its translation is CASSFDSYEQYF.

This rearrangement joins TRBV4-1 to TRBJ2-4; TRBD1 aligns across 7 bases. This CDR3 has 18 amino acids. The ends lost 1 base at V and 6 bases at J; junction bases unmatched: 15. Germline CDR1 MGHRA, CDR2 YSYEKL. The CDR3 here is CASSQVSSGGQVGNIQYF. The DNA for the CDR3 is TGCGCCAGCAGCCAAGTCTCATCGGGCGGACAGGTGGGAAACATTCAGTACTTC.

This chain uses TRBV6-5 with TRBJ2-7; 12 bases line up with TRBD2. This CDR3 contains 15 residues. V shed 6 bases and J 5 bases; nucleotides not matched to a gene: 8. Germline values: CDR1 MNHEY, CDR2 SVGAGI. The CDR3 spells CASSLGTSGSDEQYF. CDR3 coding DNA: TGTGCCAGCAGCCTAGGGACTAGCGGGTCGGACGAGCAGTACTTC.

As concerns this clone: Other DNA sequences within the sample encode an identical CDR3. The genes are TRBV5-4 and TRBJ2-7, with D maybe TRBD1 (5 bases). The CDR3 contains 12 residues. Germline assignment: CDR1 SGHNT and CDR2 YYREEE (reference sequence). V shed 3 bases and J shed 2 bases, with 6 bases lying between them. The DNA of the CDR3 is TGTGCCAGCAGCTCGGACACCTACGAGCAGTACTTC. It translates to CASSSDTYEQYF. The whole variable domain, remainder taken from reference TRBV5-4 and TRBJ2-7, is ETGVTQSPTHLIKTRGQQVTLRCSSQSGHNTVSWYQQALGQGPQFIFQYYREEENGRGNFPPRFSGLQFPNYSSELNVNALELDDSALYLCASSSDTYEQYFGPGTRLTVT.

To note about this clone: Germline and junction disagree at one end, which may indicate a read error. The chain carries TRBV7-9 and TRBJ2-3, with 14 bases fitting TRBD2. This CDR3 has 12 amino acids. Germline loops: CDR1 SEHNR, CDR2 FQNEAQ (reference sequence). The CDR3 bases are TGTGCCAGCAGCTCGACGGGACTAGCGGGAGTTTTT. Its protein product is CASSSTGLAGVF. Filled out from reference TRBV7-9 and TRBJ2-3, the complete variable domain reads DTGVSQNPRHKITKRGQNVTFRCDPISEHNRLYWYRQTLGQGPEFLTYFQNEAQLEKSRLLSDRFSAERPKGSFSTLEIQRTEQGDSAMYLCASSSTGLAGVFGPGTRLTVL.

The gene calls are TRBV7-2 and TRBJ2-3; D not resolved. The germline V gene encodes CDR1 SGHTA and CDR2 FQGNSA. CDR3 size: 16 residues. Trimming left V 4 bases short and J 0 bases short, with 14 bases between. The CDR3 sequence is CASSSQPVFSTDTQYF. CDR3 sequence (DNA): TGTGCCAGCAGCTCTCAACCGGTCTTTAGCACAGATACGCAGTATTTT.

The rearrangement joins TRBV7-8 to TRBJ2-2; D is ambiguous. The ends were cut back, 7 bases at V and 7 bases at J, with 13 bases in the middle. Germline V gene lookup returns CDR1 SGHVS and CDR2 FQNEAQ. This CDR3 comprises 13 residues. CDR3 amino acids: CASINAVRGELFF. The CDR3, as DNA: TGTGCCAGCATCAACGCGGTTCGCGGGGAGCTGTTTTTT.

V and J are TRBV9 and TRBJ2-7, with a weak D call TRBD2 (6 bases). Between the trimmed V and J ends, which lost 0 bases and 3 bases, there was a span of 10 bases. This CDR3 has 14 residues. The germline CDR1 and CDR2 sequences are SGDLS and YYNGEE. CDR3 in amino acids: CASSVGYGSYEQYF. The CDR3 DNA sequence: TGTGCCAGCAGCGTAGGTTACGGGAGCTACGAGCAGTACTTC. The entire variable domain, with the rest obtained from reference TRBV9 and TRBJ2-7, is as follows: DSGVTQTPKHLITATGQRVTLRCSPRSGDLSVYWYQQSLDQGLQFLIQYYNGEERAKGNILERFSAQQFPDLHSELNLSSLELGDSALYFCASSVGYGSYEQYFGPGTRLTVT.

This CDR3 reads CASSLSTGSSYEQYF. CDR3 nucleotides: TGCGCCAGCAGCCTAAGTACAGGGAGCTCCTACGAGCAGTACTTC. V is TRBV4-1 and J is TRBJ2-7; TRBD1 might be the D (6 bases). Between the trimmed V and J ends, which lost 4 bases and 0 bases, there was a span of 13 bases. Germline V lookup: CDR1 MGHRA, CDR2 YSYEKL. The CDR3 covers 15 residues.

The CDR3 DNA is TGTGCCAGCAGCTTAGGTGTTGAGGGTAGCCCCGACACAGATACGCAGTATTTT. Amino acids: CASSLGVEGSPDTDTQYF. The chain carries TRBV7-8 and TRBJ2-3, with a tentative D call TRBD2 (5 bases). The CDR3 is 18 amino acids. Trimming left V 1 base short and J 2 bases short, with 19 bases between. From germline, CDR1 is SGHVS and CDR2 FQNEAQ.

This chain joins TRBV7-8 and TRBJ2-5; 7 bases agree with TRBD2. V lost 1 base, J lost 5 bases, and 4 bases stayed unmatched. The CDR3 runs 14 residues. Germline CDR1 reads SGHVS; CDR2 reads FQNEAQ. The CDR3 sequence: CASSLVTGRETQYF. CDR3 in DNA: TGTGCCAGCAGCTTAGTGACCGGGAGGGAGACCCAGTACTTC.

The chain carries TRBV6-4 and TRBJ2-7, with 10 bases matching TRBD1. The germline V gene encodes CDR1 MRHNA and CDR2 SNTAGT. V was pared by 2 bases and J by 3 bases, with 10 bases of the junction left unmatched. There are 17 residues in the CDR3. As DNA, the CDR3 is TGTGCCAGCAGTGACCCCCCCCGGGACAGGGGCGTCTACGAGCAGTACTTC. It is translated as CASSDPPRDRGVYEQYF.

CDR3 residues: CASSLEQVAHTDAYEQYF. CDR3 nucleotide sequence: TGCGCCAGCAGCTTGGAGCAGGTAGCCCACACGGATGCCTACGAGCAGTACTTC. The chain uses TRBV5-1 and TRBJ2-7; D remains unclear. From germline, CDR1 is SGHRS and CDR2 YFSETQ. The CDR3 covers 18 residues. Trimming cost V 0 bases and J 2 bases, with 21 bases left between them.

Comment on this clone: Other nucleotide sequences in the sample specify the same CDR3. CDR3 loop: CASSYSPDTEAFF. Written as DNA, the CDR3 is TGTGCCAGCAGTTACTCTCCCGACACTGAAGCTTTCTTT. This chain joins TRBV6-5 and TRBJ1-1; D is unresolved. V was shortened by 0 bases and J by 3 bases, with 5 bases between the two germline ends. The CDR3 has 13 amino acids. Germline V gene data show CDR1 as MNHEY and CDR2 as SVGAGI.

This chain links TRBV4-1 with TRBJ2-2, with 7 bases matching TRBD2. The CDR3 runs to 15 residues. Germline values: CDR1 MGHRA, CDR2 YSYEKL. The V gene end was trimmed by 3 bases and the J gene end by 4 bases; junction bases not matched to a gene: 5. The CDR3 region has the DNA TGCGCCAGCAGCCAGACTAGCATCTCCACCGGGGAGCTGTTTTTT. It translates to CASSQTSISTGELFF.

On this clone: The same CDR3 can be traced to other DNA sequences in this sample. The chain links TRBV7-9 to TRBJ2-7; 8 bases are shared with TRBD1. Germline trimming cut 2 bases from V and 4 bases from J; bases unmatched to any gene: 4. This CDR3 has 14 residues. Germline assignment: CDR1 SEHNR and CDR2 FQNEAQ (reference sequence). CDR3 sequence reads: CASSLTGQGYEQYF. As DNA, the CDR3 is TGTGCCAGCAGCTTAACAGGACAGGGATACGAGCAGTACTTC.

The chain has TRBV4-1 and TRBJ2-5; unclear D gene. The CDR3 length is 16 residues. Germline loops: CDR1 MGHRA, CDR2 YSYEKL. V shed 1 base and J shed 0 bases, with 12 bases lying between them. CDR3 loop: CASSQAQSIYQETQYF. CDR3 bases: TGCGCCAGCAGCCAAGCCCAGAGTATCTACCAAGAGACCCAGTACTTC.